This is a list of T cell receptor beta chains from one sample in a study of identical twins. TCRdb reanalysed the 5' RACE reads using MiXCR and keeps one entry per CDR3 protein. Of a few hundred thousand distinct CDR3 sequences listed, approximately 15% are singletons. These same data were also listed under a study on yellow fever vaccine responses in identical twins.

Sequenced: CD4+ T cells sorted from blood. These receptors were collected from a young woman in good health. CDR3s include the opening cysteine and the closing phenylalanine or tryptophan. Fields, in order: clone size, D gene, V gene, CDR3 length, J gene, CDR3 DNA, CDR3 protein. D genes are given only for firm matches. Clone size appears in some rows only: once, few, many, or a class for an expanded clone.

clone size: -
D gene: TRBD2
V gene: TRBV7-2
CDR3 length: 16
J gene: TRBJ2-2
CDR3 DNA: TGTGCCAGCAGCCCCCGAGCGGGACTAGGAGGCGGGGAGCTGTTTTTT
CDR3 protein: CASSPRAGLGGGELFF

clone size: -
D gene: -
V gene: TRBV28
CDR3 length: 15
J gene: TRBJ1-1
CDR3 DNA: TGTGCCACAACGCCCTTCAGCAGACTGAACACTGAAGCTTTCTTT
CDR3 protein: CATTPFSRLNTEAFF

clone size: many
D gene: TRBD2
V gene: TRBV20-1
CDR3 length: 14
J gene: TRBJ2-3
CDR3 DNA: TGCAGTGCTAGAGTGGGAGCGGGAGCAGATACGCAGTATTTT
CDR3 protein: CSARVGAGADTQYF

clone size: -
D gene: -
V gene: TRBV30
CDR3 length: 14
J gene: TRBJ2-2
CDR3 DNA: TGTGCCTGGAGTGTTTTAAGTGGGACCGGGGAGCTGTTTTTT
CDR3 protein: CAWSVLSGTGELFF

clone size: -
D gene: -
V gene: TRBV5-1
CDR3 length: 15
J gene: TRBJ2-6
CDR3 DNA: TGCGCCAGCAGCTTGGTCCGGGAAGGGGCCAACGTCCTGACTTTC
CDR3 protein: CASSLVREGANVLTF

clone size: few
D gene: TRBD2
V gene: TRBV11-2
CDR3 length: 14
J gene: TRBJ2-7
CDR3 DNA: TGTGCCAGCAGCTTTAGCGGGATCCGTTACGAGCAGTACTTC
CDR3 protein: CASSFSGIRYEQYF

clone size: few
D gene: -
V gene: TRBV18
CDR3 length: 15
J gene: TRBJ2-1
CDR3 DNA: TGTGCCAGCTCACCACCACGTCTTTCCTACAATGAGCAGTTCTTC
CDR3 protein: CASSPPRLSYNEQFF

clone size: many
D gene: -
V gene: TRBV12-3/TRBV12-4
CDR3 length: 14
J gene: TRBJ1-5
CDR3 DNA: TGTGCCAGCACCTGGGAGGGGGTCGGCCAGCCCCAGCATTTT
CDR3 protein: CASTWEGVGQPQHF

clone size: many
D gene: -
V gene: TRBV11-2
CDR3 length: 19
J gene: TRBJ2-1
CDR3 DNA: TGTGCCAGCAGCGCAGCCGGGACTCAGGGCAGGGGGGGATACAATGAGCAGTTCTTC
CDR3 protein: CASSAAGTQGRGGYNEQFF

clone size: many
D gene: TRBD1
V gene: TRBV11-2
CDR3 length: 17
J gene: TRBJ2-3
CDR3 DNA: TGTGCCAGCAGCTACCCACAGGGGTTTTTTAGCACAGATACGCAGTATTTT
CDR3 protein: CASSYPQGFFSTDTQYF

clone size: -
D gene: -
V gene: TRBV5-6
CDR3 length: 13
J gene: TRBJ2-1
CDR3 DNA: TGTGCCAGCAGCTTGGATAGGCTGAGTAGAGAGTTCTTC
CDR3 protein: CASSLDRLSREFF